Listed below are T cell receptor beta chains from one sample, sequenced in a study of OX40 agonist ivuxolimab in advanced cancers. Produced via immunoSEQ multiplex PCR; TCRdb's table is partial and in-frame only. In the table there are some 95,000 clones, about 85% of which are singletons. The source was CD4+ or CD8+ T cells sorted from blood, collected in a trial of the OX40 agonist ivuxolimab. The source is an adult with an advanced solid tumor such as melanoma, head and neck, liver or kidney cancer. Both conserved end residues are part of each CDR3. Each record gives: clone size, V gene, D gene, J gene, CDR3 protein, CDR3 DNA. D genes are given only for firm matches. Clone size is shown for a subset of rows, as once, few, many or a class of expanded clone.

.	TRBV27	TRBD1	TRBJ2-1	CASSTWTGGEQFF	TGTGCCAGCAGTACATGGACAGGGGGTGAGCAGTTCTTC
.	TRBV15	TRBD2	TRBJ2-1	CATSRPPGTSNIQGEQFF	TGTGCCACCAGCAGACCTCCCGGGACTAGCAATATACAGGGTGAGCAGTTCTTC
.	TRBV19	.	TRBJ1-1	CASSRGVEVGVEAFF	TGTGCCAGTAGTAGGGGGGTCGAGGTCGGAGTTGAAGCTTTCTTT
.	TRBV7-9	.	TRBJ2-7	CASSFVHHEQYF	TGTGCCAGCAGCTTTGTTCACCACGAGCAGTACTTC
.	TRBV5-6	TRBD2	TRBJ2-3	CASSFLAGGPIDTQYF	TGTGCCAGCAGCTTCTTAGCGGGAGGGCCGATAGATACGCAGTATTTT
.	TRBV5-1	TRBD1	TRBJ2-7	CASSIYRQGRGLGVYEQYF	TGCGCCAGCAGCATATATAGACAGGGACGGGGTCTGGGGGTCTACGAGCAGTACTTC
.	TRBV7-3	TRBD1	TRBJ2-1	CASSPGQDSSYNEQFF	TGTGCCAGCAGCCCAGGACAGGACAGCTCCTACAATGAGCAGTTCTTC
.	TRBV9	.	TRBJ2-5	CASSVGLNQETQYF	TGTGCCAGCAGCGTAGGACTGAACCAAGAGACCCAGTACTTC
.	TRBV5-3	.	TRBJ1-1	CARSLDSLAEAFF	TGTGCCAGAAGCTTAGATTCGCTGGCTGAAGCTTTCTTT
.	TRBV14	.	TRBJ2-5	CASSQDIRETQYF	TGTGCCAGCAGCCAAGATATCCGGGAGACCCAGTACTTC
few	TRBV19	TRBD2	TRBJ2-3	CASSTQGLAGDLAHTDTQYF	TGTGCCAGTAGTACGCAGGGACTAGCGGGAGATCTGGCCCACACAGATACGCAGTATTTT
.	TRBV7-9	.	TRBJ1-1	CASSSLLRTLGTEAFF	TGTGCCAGCAGCTCCCTTTTAAGGACCCTGGGCACTGAAGCTTTCTTT
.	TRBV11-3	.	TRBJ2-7	CASTTGGYEQYF	TGTGCCAGCACCACAGGAGGATACGAGCAGTACTTC
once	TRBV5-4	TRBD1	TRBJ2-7	CASRTDRAAHEQYF	TGTGCCAGCAGAACTGACAGGGCGGCCCACGAGCAGTACTTC
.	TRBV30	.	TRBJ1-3	CAWETAAFSGNTIYF	TGTGCCTGGGAGACAGCAGCTTTCTCTGGAAACACCATATATTTT
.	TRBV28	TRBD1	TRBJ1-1	CASSTTGFGTEAFF	TGTGCCAGCAGCACGACAGGGTTCGGCACTGAAGCTTTCTTT
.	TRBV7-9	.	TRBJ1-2	CASSLAGFYGYTF	TGTGCCAGCAGTCTTGCCGGATTCTATGGCTACACCTTC
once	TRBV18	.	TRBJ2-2	CASSRGQTNTGELFF	TGTGCCAGCTCACGCGGACAAACGAACACCGGGGAGCTGTTTTTT
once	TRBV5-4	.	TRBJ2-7	CASSHRSSYEQCF	TGTGCCAGCAGCCATCGAAGCTCCTACGAGCAGTGCTTC
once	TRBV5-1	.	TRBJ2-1	CASSFGTDNEQFF	TGCGCCAGCAGCTTCGGGACTGACAATGAGCAGTTCTTC
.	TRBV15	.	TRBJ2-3	CATSRVVGVRTHTKNGDTQYF	TGTGCCACCAGCAGAGTAGTTGGGGTTAGGACCCACACAAAAAACGGGGATACGCAGTATTTT
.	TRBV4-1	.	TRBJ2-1	CASSQGSGTLDRDEQFF	TGCGCCAGCAGTCAAGGCTCCGGGACTCTAGATCGCGATGAGCAGTTCTTC
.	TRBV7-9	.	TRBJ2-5	CASSLGMEETQYF	TGTGCCAGCAGCTTAGGTATGGAAGAGACCCAGTACTTC
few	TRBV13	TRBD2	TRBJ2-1	CASSPASGRRDEQFF	TGTGCCAGCAGCCCCGCCAGCGGGAGGAGGGATGAGCAGTTCTTC
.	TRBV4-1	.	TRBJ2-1	CASSYAPRRAYNEQFF	TGCGCCAGCAGCTACGCCCCAAGGAGGGCCTACAATGAGCAGTTCTTC
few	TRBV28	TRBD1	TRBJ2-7	CASTSNRQGLVEQYF	TGTGCCAGCACCTCCAACCGACAGGGGTTGGTCGAGCAGTACTTC
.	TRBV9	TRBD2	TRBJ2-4	CASSVGGGNIQYF	TGTGCCAGCAGCGTAGGGGGAGGGAACATTCAGTACTTC
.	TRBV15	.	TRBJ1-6	CATSQGYLRTVVNSPLHF	TGTGCCACCAGCCAGGGCTATCTACGGACAGTCGTTAATTCACCCCTCCACTTT
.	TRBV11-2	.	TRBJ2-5	CASTQGGAETQYF	TGTGCCAGCACTCAAGGGGGAGCAGAGACCCAGTACTTC
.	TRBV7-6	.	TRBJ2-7	CASSLGQLSYEQYF	TGTGCCAGCAGCTTAGGACAGCTCTCCTACGAGCAGTACTTC
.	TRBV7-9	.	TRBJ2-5	CASSFTRETQYF	TGTGCCAGCAGCTTTACCCGGGAGACCCAGTACTTC
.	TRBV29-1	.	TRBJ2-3	CSARWAVDTQYF	TGCAGCGCCCGGTGGGCGGTAGATACGCAGTATTTT
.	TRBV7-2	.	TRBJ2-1	CASSSDPGSNNEQFF	TGTGCCAGCAGCTCCGACCCCGGTTCTAACAATGAGCAGTTCTTC
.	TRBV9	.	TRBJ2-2	CASSVGTVANTGELFF	TGTGCCAGCAGCGTCGGGACGGTCGCGAACACCGGGGAGCTGTTTTTT
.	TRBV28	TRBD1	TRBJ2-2	CASSLAGTGLPGELFF	TGTGCCAGCAGTTTGGCCGGGACAGGGCTGCCCGGGGAGCTGTTTTTT
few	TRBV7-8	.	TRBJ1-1	CASSFRRGLGTEAFF	TGTGCCAGCAGCTTTCGGCGAGGGTTGGGCACTGAAGCTTTCTTT
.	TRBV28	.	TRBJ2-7	CASRDSGSYEQYF	TGTGCCAGCAGGGATAGCGGTTCCTACGAGCAGTACTTC
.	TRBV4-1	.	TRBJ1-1	CASSTGPGRTEAFF	TGCGCCAGCAGCACTGGACCAGGACGCACTGAAGCTTTCTTT
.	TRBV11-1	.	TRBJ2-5	CASSRRDTQETQYF	TGTGCCAGCAGCCGCAGGGACACTCAAGAGACCCAGTACTTC
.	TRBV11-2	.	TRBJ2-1	CASSLDQGPNEQFF	TGTGCCAGCAGCTTAGACCAGGGGCCGAATGAGCAGTTCTTC
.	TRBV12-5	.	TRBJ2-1	CAGEIVYEQFF	TGTGCTGGGGAGATCGTCTATGAGCAGTTCTTC
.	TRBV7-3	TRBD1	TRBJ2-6	CASSLRPDRGPYSSGANVLTF	TGTGCCAGCAGCTTACGCCCCGACAGGGGGCCATACTCCTCTGGGGCCAACGTCCTGACTTTC
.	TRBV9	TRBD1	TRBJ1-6	CASSDDRGLPALHF	TGTGCCAGCAGCGACGACAGGGGGCTTCCAGCCCTCCACTTT
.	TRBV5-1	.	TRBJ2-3	CASTNPSTDTQYF	TGCGCCAGCACGAACCCTAGCACAGATACGCAGTATTTT
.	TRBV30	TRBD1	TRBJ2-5	CAWSPLTGGQETQYF	TGTGCCTGGAGTCCTTTGACAGGGGGACAAGAGACCCAGTACTTC
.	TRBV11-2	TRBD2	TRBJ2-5	CASSPAWGLRETQYF	TGTGCCAGCAGCCCGGCATGGGGACTACGGGAGACCCAGTACTTC